The source of this T cell receptor beta chain is a study of T cell repertoires in cytomegalovirus infection. Study background: Selected CMV epitopes included recently identified HLA-C-restricted ones as well as well-studied HLA-B-restricted ones.

TCRdb re-called the reads through MiXCR, storing one row per CDR3 protein. This sample has 900,000 to 950,000 distinct CDR3 sequences, with 31% found just once. Comments on this clonotype: The target antigen is unknown.

The CDR3 has 15 amino acids. Trimming stripped 6 bases from V and 2 bases from J, with 17 bases between. Germline-derived CDR1 and CDR2 are MGHRA and YSYEKL. This chain joins TRBV4-1 and TRBJ2-7, with D maybe TRBD1 (5 bases). This clonotype was obtained from a human donor in good health (CMV status not recorded). Some clones in this sample may be carry-over from other donors' samples. The input for sequencing was cultured CD8+ T cells from PBMCs, taken from culture after CMV antigen stimulation. CDR3 residues: CASSLVQGSPYEQYV. CDR3 bases: TGCGCCAGCAGTCTAGTTCAGGGAAGCCCCTACGAGCAGTACGTC.